This TCR beta chain was documented in a study of blood T cells in healthy people across ages. Looked up from germline, CDR1 is SGHRS and CDR2 is YFSETQ. The V and J ends lost 6 bases and 1 base respectively, with 13 bases between them. The CDR3 covers 14 residues. This clonotype was counted between two and nine times. Antigen unknown. With a J-beta primer mix and a sample-barcoded 5' primer, a second PCR ran roughly 6 to 11 cycles. TCRdb re-analysed the 5' RACE reads in MiXCR, keeping a single row per CDR3 protein. Here the sample spans hundreds of thousands of distinct CDR3 sequences, roughly 40% being singletons. There were healthy Caucasian individuals from Russia, aged roughly 6 to 100, serving as donors. Study-wide findings and caveats: Comparison with aged donors showed that long-lived donors had more naive CD4+ cells and higher diversity. The recorded TCR beta diversity per million T cells decreased in a roughly linear manner with age.

The source is a young man in good health. The sample was blood. The chain combines TRBV5-1 with TRBJ1-1; D unresolved. CDR3 sequence reads: CASTGALSNTEAFF. CDR3 sequence (DNA): TGCGCCAGCACCGGCGCGCTATCGAACACTGAAGCTTTCTTT.